This is a list of T cell receptor beta chains from one sample in a study of blood T cell repertoires in COVID-19. Libraries were prepared by immunoSEQ multiplex PCR; TCRdb keeps only in-frame clonotypes and omits some of them. The table shows approximately 150,000 clones, with approximately 84% occurring only once. Sequenced: peripheral blood. These receptors came from a woman of 80 years or more with COVID-19, enrolled during active disease. CDR3s include the opening cysteine and the closing phenylalanine or tryptophan. Fields, in order: V gene, D gene, J gene, clone size, CDR3 protein, CDR3 DNA. The D gene is left open where the match is weak. A clone size is listed for some rows: how often the clone was seen (once, few, many), or a class if it is expanded.

V: TRBV7-7; D: TRBD1; J: TRBJ2-3; size: NA; CDR3: CASSLGTGKRDTQYF; DNA: TGTGCCAGCAGCTTAGGGACAGGGAAGAGAGATACGCAGTATTTT
V: TRBV6-1; D: TRBD1; J: TRBJ1-2; size: once; CDR3: CASSEGTGEYDGYTF; DNA: TGTGCCAGCAGTGAAGGGACAGGGGAGTATGACGGCTACACCTTC
V: TRBV6-4; D: NA; J: TRBJ2-2; size: NA; CDR3: CASSKESGVGPGELFF; DNA: TGTGCCAGCAGTAAAGAATCAGGGGTTGGTCCCGGGGAGCTGTTTTTT
V: TRBV7-2; D: NA; J: TRBJ2-7; size: NA; CDR3: CASSLDSGGQSYEQYF; DNA: TGTGCCAGCAGCTTAGACAGCGGGGGACAGAGCTACGAGCAGTACTTC
V: TRBV19; D: NA; J: TRBJ2-7; size: NA; CDR3: CASSRTVHSYEQYF; DNA: TGTGCCAGTAGTCGGACTGTCCACTCCTACGAGCAGTACTTC
V: TRBV4-1; D: TRBD1; J: TRBJ1-2; size: NA; CDR3: CASSLDRGLGGYTF; DNA: TGCGCCAGCAGCCTCGACAGGGGGCTGGGAGGCTACACCTTC
V: TRBV7-6; D: NA; J: TRBJ1-3; size: NA; CDR3: CASSLGTRWDPGNTIYF; DNA: TGTGCCAGCAGCTTGGGGACAAGGTGGGATCCTGGAAACACCATATATTTT
V: TRBV7-9; D: NA; J: TRBJ2-2; size: once; CDR3: CASSLGGETLNTGELFF; DNA: TGTGCCAGCAGCTTAGGGGGGGAAACCTTGAACACCGGGGAGCTGTTTTTT
V: TRBV7-2; D: NA; J: TRBJ2-5; size: NA; CDR3: CASSLEDRQETQYF; DNA: TGTGCCAGCAGCTTAGAGGACAGACAAGAGACCCAGTACTTC
V: TRBV7-9; D: NA; J: TRBJ2-7; size: NA; CDR3: CASSRRGFTYEQYF; DNA: TGTGCCAGCAGCAGGCGGGGTTTTACCTACGAGCAGTACTTC
V: TRBV29-1; D: NA; J: TRBJ2-7; size: NA; CDR3: CSVSGASSYEQYF; DNA: TGCAGCGTTTCAGGGGCTAGCTCCTACGAGCAGTACTTC
V: TRBV27; D: TRBD2; J: TRBJ2-1; size: NA; CDR3: CASSSGLAGMNEQFF; DNA: TGTGCCAGCAGTTCGGGACTAGCGGGAATGAATGAGCAGTTCTTC
V: TRBV7-6; D: NA; J: TRBJ1-4; size: once; CDR3: CASSLGTVNEKLFF; DNA: TGTGCCAGCAGCTTAGGGACAGTTAATGAAAAACTGTTTTTT
V: TRBV3-1/TRBV3-2; D: NA; J: TRBJ2-5; size: NA; CDR3: CASSQDPQRRETQYF; DNA: TGTGCCAGCAGCCAAGATCCCCAGCGGCGGGAGACCCAGTACTTC
V: TRBV5-1; D: NA; J: TRBJ2-3; size: few; CDR3: CASSLGTGDTQYF; DNA: TGCGCCAGCAGCTTGGGTACTGGAGATACGCAGTATTTT
V: TRBV2; D: TRBD1; J: TRBJ1-5; size: NA; CDR3: CASSGRDRGIQPQHF; DNA: TGTGCCAGCAGTGGCCGGGACAGGGGCATTCAGCCCCAGCATTTT
V: TRBV3-1/TRBV3-2; D: TRBD1; J: TRBJ2-7; size: NA; CDR3: CASSPGTVSSYEQYF; DNA: TGTGCCAGCAGCCCAGGGACAGTCAGCTCCTACGAGCAGTACTTC
V: TRBV30; D: TRBD1; J: TRBJ1-6; size: NA; CDR3: CAWSVRGGQGVPPLHF; DNA: TGTGCCTGGAGTGTACGAGGCGGACAGGGGGTTCCACCCCTCCACTTT
V: TRBV10-3; D: NA; J: TRBJ2-5; size: NA; CDR3: CAIRTAQETQYF; DNA: TGTGCCATAAGGACAGCCCAAGAGACCCAGTACTTC
V: TRBV19; D: TRBD1; J: TRBJ2-1; size: NA; CDR3: CASSRDSSYNEQFF; DNA: TGTGCCAGTAGTAGGGACAGCTCCTACAATGAGCAGTTCTTC
V: TRBV30; D: NA; J: TRBJ1-5; size: once; CDR3: CAWGTVNQPQHF; DNA: TGTGCCTGGGGGACTGTTAATCAGCCCCAGCATTTT
V: TRBV7-2; D: NA; J: TRBJ1-4; size: NA; CDR3: CASSLAQGWNEKLFF; DNA: TGTGCCAGCAGCTTAGCTCAGGGGTGGAATGAAAAACTGTTTTTT
V: TRBV12-3/TRBV12-4; D: TRBD1; J: TRBJ1-2; size: NA; CDR3: CASRQGDYGYTF; DNA: TGTGCCAGCAGGCAGGGGGACTATGGCTACACCTTC
V: TRBV5-4; D: NA; J: TRBJ1-3; size: NA; CDR3: CASSLYARWNSGNTIYF; DNA: TGTGCCAGCAGCTTGTACGCTAGATGGAACTCTGGAAACACCATATATTTT
V: TRBV9; D: TRBD1; J: TRBJ1-2; size: NA; CDR3: CASSGGQGQLYGYTF; DNA: TGTGCCAGCAGCGGGGGACAGGGACAACTATATGGCTACACCTTC
V: TRBV3-1/TRBV3-2; D: NA; J: TRBJ1-4; size: NA; CDR3: CASSQGRKNEKLFF; DNA: TGTGCCAGCAGCCAAGGCAGGAAAAATGAAAAACTGTTTTTT
V: TRBV18; D: NA; J: TRBJ1-3; size: NA; CDR3: CASSPLEQNSGNTIYF; DNA: TGTGCCAGCTCACCATTGGAACAGAACTCTGGAAACACCATATATTTT
V: TRBV15; D: TRBD1; J: TRBJ2-5; size: NA; CDR3: CATSSRTGGAETQYF; DNA: TGTGCCACCAGCTCTCGGACAGGGGGCGCAGAGACCCAGTACTTC
V: TRBV10-3; D: NA; J: TRBJ1-2; size: few; CDR3: CAISETVYGYTF; DNA: TGTGCCATCAGTGAGACAGTCTATGGCTACACCTTC
V: TRBV10-1; D: TRBD1; J: TRBJ1-1; size: NA; CDR3: CASRDRFGTEAFF; DNA: TGCGCCAGCAGGGACAGGTTTGGGACTGAAGCTTTCTTT
V: TRBV15; D: TRBD2; J: TRBJ2-1; size: NA; CDR3: CATSRATTLAGGPNEQFF; DNA: TGTGCCACCAGCAGAGCCACAACACTAGCGGGGGGCCCCAATGAGCAGTTCTTC
V: TRBV5-1; D: NA; J: TRBJ2-3; size: NA; CDR3: CASGQTDTQYF; DNA: TGCGCCAGTGGACAGACAGATACGCAGTATTTT